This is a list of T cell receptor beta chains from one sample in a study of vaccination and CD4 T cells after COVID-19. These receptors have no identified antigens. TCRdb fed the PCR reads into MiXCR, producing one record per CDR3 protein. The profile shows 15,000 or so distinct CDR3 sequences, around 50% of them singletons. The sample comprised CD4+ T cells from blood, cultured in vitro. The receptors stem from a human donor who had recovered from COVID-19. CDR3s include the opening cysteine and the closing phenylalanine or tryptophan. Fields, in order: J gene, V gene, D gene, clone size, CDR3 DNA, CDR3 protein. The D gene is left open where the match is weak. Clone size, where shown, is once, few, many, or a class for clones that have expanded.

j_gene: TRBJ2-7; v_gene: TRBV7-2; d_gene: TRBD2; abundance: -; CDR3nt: TGTGCCAGCAGCTTAGTAGCGGGAGGCTCCTACGAGCAGTACTTC; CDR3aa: CASSLVAGGSYEQYF
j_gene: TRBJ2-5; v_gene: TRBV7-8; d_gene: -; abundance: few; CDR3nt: TGTGCCAGCAGCTTAGAACAGTTTCAAGAGACCCAGTACTTC; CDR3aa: CASSLEQFQETQYF
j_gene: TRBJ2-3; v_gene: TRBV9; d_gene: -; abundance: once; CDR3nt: TGTGCCAGCAGCGTAGCTTCCCTCCCGTCATGGGATACGCAGTATTTT; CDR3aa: CASSVASLPSWDTQYF
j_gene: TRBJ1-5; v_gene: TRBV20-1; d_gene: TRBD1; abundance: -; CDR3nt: TGCAGTGCTAGAGATGGGACAGATCGGGGGCAGCCCCAGCATTTT; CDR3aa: CSARDGTDRGQPQHF
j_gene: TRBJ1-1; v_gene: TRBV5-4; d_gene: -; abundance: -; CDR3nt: TGTGCCAGCAGCTCCACAATAGGGAACACTGAAGCTTTCTTT; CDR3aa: CASSSTIGNTEAFF
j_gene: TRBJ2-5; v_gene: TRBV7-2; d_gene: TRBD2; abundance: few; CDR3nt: TGTGCCAGCAGCTTAGATCTAGCGGGAGGGTGGGAGACCCAGTACTTC; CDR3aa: CASSLDLAGGWETQYF
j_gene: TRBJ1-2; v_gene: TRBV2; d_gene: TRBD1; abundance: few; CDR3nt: TGTGCCAGCAGTCGGGACAGGGAATCGGATGGCTACACCTTC; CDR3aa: CASSRDRESDGYTF
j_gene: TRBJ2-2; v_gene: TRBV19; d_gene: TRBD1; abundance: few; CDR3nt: TGTGCCAGTAATGGACAGGGGGCTTCAAACACCGGGGAGCTGTTTTTT; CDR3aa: CASNGQGASNTGELFF
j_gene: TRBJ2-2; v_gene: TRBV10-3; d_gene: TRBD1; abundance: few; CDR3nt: TGTGCCATCAGTGAGTCGACGGGACAGGCGAACACCGGGGAGCTGTTTTTT; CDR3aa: CAISESTGQANTGELFF
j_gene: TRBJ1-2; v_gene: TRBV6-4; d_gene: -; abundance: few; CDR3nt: TGTGCCAGCAGTGACCCCCCCTATGGCTACACCTTC; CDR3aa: CASSDPPYGYTF
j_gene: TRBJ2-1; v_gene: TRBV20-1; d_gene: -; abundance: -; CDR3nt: TGCAGTGCTAGAGATCTGGCGGGCCCATACAATGAGCAGTTCTTC; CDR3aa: CSARDLAGPYNEQFF
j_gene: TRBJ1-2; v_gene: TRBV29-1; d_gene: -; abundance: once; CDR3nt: TGCAGCGTTGAAGATGTACGGCTGAACTATGGCTACACCTTC; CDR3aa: CSVEDVRLNYGYTF
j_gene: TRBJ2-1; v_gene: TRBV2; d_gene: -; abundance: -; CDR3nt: TGTGCCAGCAGGCGACAGGTCAATGAGCAGTTCTTC; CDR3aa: CASRRQVNEQFF
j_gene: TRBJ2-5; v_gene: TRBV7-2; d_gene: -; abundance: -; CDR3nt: TGTGCCAGCAGCTTAGTTATAGGGCAAGAGACCCAGTACTTC; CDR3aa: CASSLVIGQETQYF
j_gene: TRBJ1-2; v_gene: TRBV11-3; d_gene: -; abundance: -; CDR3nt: TGTGCCAGCAGCTTAGGGAACTATGGCTACACCTTC; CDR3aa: CASSLGNYGYTF
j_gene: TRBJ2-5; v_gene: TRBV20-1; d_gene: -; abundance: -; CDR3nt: TGCAGTGCTAGAGATCGGTTAGCGGCAAATCAAGAGACCCAGTACTTC; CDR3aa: CSARDRLAANQETQYF
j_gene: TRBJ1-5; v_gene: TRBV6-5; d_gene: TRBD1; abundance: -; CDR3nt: TGTGCCAGCAGTTACTCCGGACAGGGGGCATGGCCCCAGCATTTT; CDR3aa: CASSYSGQGAWPQHF
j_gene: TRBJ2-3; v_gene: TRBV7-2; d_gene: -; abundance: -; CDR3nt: TGTGCCAGCACCAACCCTAGCACAGATACGCAGTATTTT; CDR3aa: CASTNPSTDTQYF
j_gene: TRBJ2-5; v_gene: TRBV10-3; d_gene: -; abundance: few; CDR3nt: TGTGCCATCAGTGAGTTTCGGGGAGAACAAGAGACCCAGTACTTC; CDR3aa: CAISEFRGEQETQYF
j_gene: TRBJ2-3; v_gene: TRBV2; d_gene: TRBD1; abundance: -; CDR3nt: TGTGCCAGCAGTGAAGCTGGGACAGGACAAGGACGAAATACGCAGTATTTT; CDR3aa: CASSEAGTGQGRNTQYF
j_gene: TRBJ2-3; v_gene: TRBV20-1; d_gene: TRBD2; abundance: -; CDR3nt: TGCAGTGCTAGCCCGCGGGAGACCGCCTACACAGATACGCAGTATTTT; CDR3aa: CSASPRETAYTDTQYF
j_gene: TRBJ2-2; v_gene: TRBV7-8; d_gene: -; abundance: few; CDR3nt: TGTGCCAGCAAAAACACGCCAAACACCGGGGAGCTGTTTTTT; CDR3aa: CASKNTPNTGELFF
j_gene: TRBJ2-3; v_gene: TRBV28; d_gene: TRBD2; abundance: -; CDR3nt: TGTGCCAGCAGTTTCTTTCGACTAGCGGGAGGGGGCACGGGCACAGATACGCAGTATTTT; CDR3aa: CASSFFRLAGGGTGTDTQYF
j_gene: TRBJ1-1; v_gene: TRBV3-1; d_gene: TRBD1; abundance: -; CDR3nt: TGTGCCAGCCGACCGGGACAGAGACTTGGCACTGAAGCTTTCTTT; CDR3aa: CASRPGQRLGTEAFF
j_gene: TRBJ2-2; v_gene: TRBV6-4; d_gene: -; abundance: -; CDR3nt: TGTGCCAGCAGTGAGCAGACTAGAAGTTTCGGCGGGGAGCTGTTTTTT; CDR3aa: CASSEQTRSFGGELFF
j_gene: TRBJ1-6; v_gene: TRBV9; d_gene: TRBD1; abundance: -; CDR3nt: TGTGCCAGCAGCCGCGCACAGGGGAACAATTCACCCCTCCACTTT; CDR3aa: CASSRAQGNNSPLHF
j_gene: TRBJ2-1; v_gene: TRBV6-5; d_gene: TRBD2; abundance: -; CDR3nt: TGTGCCAGCAGTTACCGACCCGGACTAGCGGGACTATATGAGCAGTTCTTC; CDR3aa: CASSYRPGLAGLYEQFF
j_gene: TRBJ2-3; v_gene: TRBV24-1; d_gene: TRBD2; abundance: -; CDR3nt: TGTGCCACCAGTGATTGGGGACTAGATCCGGATACGCAGTATTTT; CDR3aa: CATSDWGLDPDTQYF